Following are 11 T cell receptor beta chains from one sample sequenced in a study of CD8 T cells in ankylosing spondylitis. MiXCR was run by TCRdb on the 5' RACE reads, yielding one entry per CDR3 protein. Of roughly 250,000 distinct CDR3 sequences listed, approximately 9% are singletons. Specimen: blood, either unsorted or a sorted T cell fraction (not recorded which). The origin of the receptors is a male donor with ankylosing spondylitis or in good health (not recorded which).

This clonotype was seen repeatedly, ten times or more. The rearrangement uses TRBV20-1 and TRBJ1-1; no definite D call. Germline V gene lookup returns CDR1 DFQATT and CDR2 SNEGSKA (reference sequence). This CDR3 comprises 12 residues. V lost 3 bases to trimming and J lost 1 base, with 6 bases between them. CDR3 coding DNA: TGCAGTGCTAGTAGACCGAACACTGAAGCTTTCTTT. Its translation: CSASRPNTEAFF.

This clonotype has ten or more counts. This rearrangement joins TRBV5-1 to TRBJ1-1; no clear D gene. The CDR3 has 13 residues. Germline V CDR1 and CDR2: SGHRS, YFSETQ. The germline V and J ends were trimmed by 1 base and 1 base, with 5 bases remaining between them. For the CDR3, the DNA is TGCGCCAGCAGCTTGAATAAGAACACTGAAGCTTTCTTT. Translated: CASSLNKNTEAFF. The full variable domain, its missing parts supplied by reference TRBV5-1 and TRBJ1-1, is KAGVTQTPRYLIKTRGQQVTLSCSPISGHRSVSWYQQTPGQGLQFLFEYFSETQRNKGNFPGRFSGRQFSNSRSEMNVSTLELGDSALYLCASSLNKNTEAFFGQGTRLTVV.

This clonotype came up many times. This chain joins TRBV9 and TRBJ2-3, with D perhaps TRBD2 (7 bases). V was shortened by 1 base and J by 0 bases, with 15 bases between the two germline ends. Germline V gives CDR1 SGDLS, CDR2 YYNGEE. This CDR3 contains 17 residues. The CDR3: CASSVSGGGRSTDTQYF. CDR3 DNA: TGTGCCAGCAGCGTATCGGGCGGGGGCCGTAGCACAGATACGCAGTATTTT.

This clonotype was observed at least ten times. The J gene is TRBJ1-5, the V gene TRBV2, with D maybe TRBD1 (6 bases). CDR3 size: 12 residues. With 4 bases removed from V and 6 bases from J, the gap between germline ends came to 7 bases. From germline, CDR1 is SNHLY and CDR2 FYNNEI. The CDR3 DNA is TGTGCCAGCAGTGCAGGGGCTCAGCCCCAGCATTTT. It specifies CASSAGAQPQHF.

This clonotype was seen a few times. This chain links TRBV20-1 with TRBJ2-7; 8 bases fit TRBD2. The CDR3 is made up of 12 amino acids. Trimming took 3 bases from V and 7 from J; bases not matched to a gene: 5. The germline V gene has CDR1 DFQATT and CDR2 SNEGSKA (reference sequence). The CDR3 nucleotides read TGCAGTGCTAGCGGGGGGGCAGAGGAGCAGTACTTC. This encodes CSASGGAEEQYF.

The chain employs TRBV7-2 and TRBJ2-7; D gene uncertain. Germline lookup yields CDR1 SGHTA and CDR2 FQGNSA. This CDR3 is 14 amino acids long. V was clipped by 4 bases and J by 1 base, with 11 bases between them. The CDR3 reads CASSSWAGSYEQYF. CDR3 DNA: TGTGCCAGCAGCTCGTGGGCCGGATCCTACGAGCAGTACTTC.

In its sample, this clonotype was seen many times. The chain carries TRBV30 and TRBJ2-5; TRBD2 matches 7 bases. The CDR3 totals 11 residues. The trim removed 4 bases at V and 4 bases at J, leaving 0 bases unmatched. Germline V gene sequence: CDR1 GTSNPN, CDR2 SVGIG (reference sequence). CDR3 protein: CAWTGGETQYF. CDR3 DNA sequence: TGTGCCTGGACGGGGGGAGAGACCCAGTACTTC.

The chain recombines TRBV4-2 with TRBJ1-2, with D unresolved. Germline CDR1 and CDR2: LGHNA and YNFKEQ. The ends were cut back, 6 bases at V and 0 bases at J, with 8 bases in the middle. The CDR3 has 13 amino acids. The CDR3 DNA sequence: TGTGCCAGCAGAAGGAGTTCTAACTATGGCTACACCTTC. Protein product: CASRRSSNYGYTF.

This clonotype was observed a handful of times. The J gene is TRBJ2-3, the V gene TRBV20-1, with TRBD1 identical over 11 bases. Trimming at V came to 6 bases and at J to 3 bases, leaving 5 bases not matched to a gene. CDR1 is DFQATT and CDR2 is SNEGSKA in the germline V gene (reference sequence). This CDR3 region has 14 residues. CDR3 bases: TGCAGTGCCCGGACAGGGGGCGCGACAGATACGCAGTATTTT. Residues: CSARTGGATDTQYF.

V gene TRBV18 combines with J gene TRBJ2-5, with D possibly TRBD1 on 5 matching bases. Looked up from germline, CDR1 is KGHSH and CDR2 is LQKENI. The length of the CDR3 is 14 residues. Trimming removed 0 bases from V and 5 bases from J, with 10 bases in between. The DNA for the CDR3 is TGTGCCAGCTCACCACCGGGGCGGCGGGAGACCCAGTACTTC. It codes for CASSPPGRRETQYF.

This clonotype occurred many times. The chain couples TRBV5-1 to TRBJ2-2; D is unclear. With 2 bases removed from V and 1 base from J, the gap between germline ends came to 6 bases. Germline V gene sequence: CDR1 SGHRS, CDR2 YFSETQ. The CDR3 loop spans 14 amino acids. The CDR3 loop reads CASSFDGNTGELFF. CDR3 DNA: TGCGCCAGCAGCTTCGACGGGAACACCGGGGAGCTGTTTTTT.